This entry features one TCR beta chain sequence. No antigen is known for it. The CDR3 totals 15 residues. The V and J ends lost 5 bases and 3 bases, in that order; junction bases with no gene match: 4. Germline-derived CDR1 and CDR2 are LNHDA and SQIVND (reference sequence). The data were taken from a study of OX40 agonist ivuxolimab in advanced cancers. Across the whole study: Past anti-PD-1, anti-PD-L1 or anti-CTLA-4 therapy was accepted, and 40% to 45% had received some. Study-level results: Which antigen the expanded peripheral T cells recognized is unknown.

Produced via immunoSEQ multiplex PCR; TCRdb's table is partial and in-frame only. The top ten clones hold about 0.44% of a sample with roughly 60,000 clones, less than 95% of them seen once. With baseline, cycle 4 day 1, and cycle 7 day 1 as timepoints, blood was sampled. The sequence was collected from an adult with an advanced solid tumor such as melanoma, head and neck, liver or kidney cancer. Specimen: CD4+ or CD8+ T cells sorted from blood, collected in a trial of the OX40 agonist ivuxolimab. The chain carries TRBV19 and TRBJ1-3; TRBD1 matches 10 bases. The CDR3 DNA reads TGTGCCAGTAGTTGGGACAGGGGAGGTGGAAACACCATATATTTT. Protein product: CASSWDRGGGNTIYF.